Given below is one T cell receptor beta chain in context. The sample comes from a study of blood T cell repertoires in COVID-19. Study overall: COVID-19 samples from acute and convalescent phases originated in the United States, Italy and Spain.

V shed 6 bases and J shed 5 bases, with 16 bases lying between them. The length of the CDR3 is 14 residues. Germline loops: CDR1 MNHEY, CDR2 SVGAGI. Per the authors' pipeline: Reference gene primer amplification yielded estimated nucleated cell counts. The repertoire was sequenced with immunoSEQ multiplex PCR; TCRdb's copy has only in-frame clones and lacks some. V and J calls and clone size are those listed in that table; D and trimming were worked out from the DNA. Altogether some 57,000 clones are present, about 89% being singletons, with the ten largest covering about 1.6%. The clonotype was recovered from a man between 60 and 75 years old with acute or convalescent COVID-19. Sample: peripheral blood. J is TRBJ1-1 and V is TRBV6-5, with a weak D call TRBD1 (5 bases). The DNA of the CDR3 is TGTGCCAGCAGCTCCCCGGCGGGGGAGACTGAAGCTTTCTTT. It specifies CASSSPAGETEAFF.